The subject of this entry is one T cell receptor beta chain. What it binds is not known. Donors contributed one heparinised blood draw apiece, averaging about 116 mL. The data stem from a study of beta chain features in type 1 diabetes. This CDR3 region has 15 residues. CDR1 GTSNPN and CDR2 SVGIG come from the germline V gene (reference sequence). V trimming: 2 bases; J trimming: 2 bases; junction bases outside the gene matches: 6. General study findings and limits: Patients' naive, central memory and Treg TCRB repertoires seemed closer to one another than those of healthy donors. Shorter TCRB CDR3s, moderately but significantly so, were found in Type 1 diabetes patients in all four CD4+ subsets.

What was sequenced were expressed TCRB transcripts, since all of the isolated RNA had been reverse transcribed. The study obtained an average of about 1.01 million reads from stem cell-like memory T cell samples. Profiling relied on immunoSEQ multiplex PCR, and the TCRdb table lists in-frame clones only, not all of them. The sample lists 53,000 or so clones; about 64% were seen once. This TCR came from a woman aged 25-40 years with type 1 diabetes. The V and J genes are TRBV30 and TRBJ2-3; 8 bases match TRBD2. Source material: stem cell memory CD4+ T cells from blood. The CDR3 here is CAWSFVAGLTDTQYF. The DNA for the CDR3 is TGTGCCTGGAGTTTCGTAGCGGGGCTCACAGATACGCAGTATTTT. Filled out from reference TRBV30 and TRBJ2-3, the complete variable domain reads SQTIHQWPATLVQPVGSPLSLECTVEGTSNPNLYWYRQAAGRGLQLLFYSVGIGQISSEVPQNLSASRPQDRQFILSSKKLLLSDSGFYLCAWSFVAGLTDTQYFGPGTRLTVL.